This T cell receptor beta chain derives from a study of cytomegalovirus exposure and HLA in healthy donors. Study results and limitations: Analyses of presence/absence relied on an assumption of roughly uniform sequencing depth across donors. Earlier findings revealed that most TCR beta V segments proved productive either about 90% or about 30% of the time.

With respect to this clone: Antigen: not known.

Researchers ran the PCR with 60 Vbeta and 13 Jbeta primers. Profiling relied on immunoSEQ multiplex PCR, and the TCRdb table lists in-frame clones only, not all of them. The sample yields approximately 120,000 clones, 74% seen once. Germline values: CDR1 SGHAT, CDR2 FQNNGV. V lost 5 bases to trimming and J lost 6 bases; unmatched junction nucleotides: 13. The CDR3 has 16 amino acids. This sequence joins TRBV11-2 and TRBJ2-7, with TRBD2 identical over 10 bases. Sequencing was performed on PBMCs. The sequence came from a human donor in good health. The CDR3 region has the DNA TGTGCCAGCAGCCAAGCGAGGATAGCGGGAGGTTCCGAGCAGTACTTC. Its translation: CASSQARIAGGSEQYF.